This entry lists 21 T cell receptor beta chains sequenced from one sample in a study of T cell clonotyping in hematopoietic cell transplantation. Method: immunoSEQ multiplex PCR; TCRdb's copy keeps in-frame clones and lacks some. The sample yields thousands of clones, over 60% seen once. The sample was PBMCs, taken 180 days after allogeneic stem cell transplant. The receptors originated from a male patient between 40 and 49 years old who had an allogeneic stem cell transplant from a related donor, so the T cells may come from the graft donor. Some clones in this sample may be carry-over from other donors' samples.

V gene TRBV5-6 combines with J gene TRBJ1-1, with 7 bases lining up with TRBD1. Germline assignment: CDR1 SGHDT and CDR2 YYEEEE. The CDR3 length is 12 residues. The trim removed 3 bases at V and 6 bases at J, leaving 2 bases unmatched. In DNA, the CDR3 is TGTGCCAGCAGCTCAGGGGGATCTGAAGCTTTCTTT. Amino acids: CASSSGGSEAFF.

This chain joins TRBV9 and TRBJ1-1; D is undetermined. Germline loops: CDR1 SGDLS, CDR2 YYNGEE. V was cut by 3 bases and J by 5 bases, with 17 bases left in between. The CDR3 covers 15 residues. Written as DNA, the CDR3 is TGTGCCAGCAGCGGAGGAGCGGGTGTTGAGACTGAAGCTTTCTTT. It specifies CASSGGAGVETEAFF.

This sequence joins TRBV29-1 and TRBJ1-1; 9 positions match TRBD1. CDR1 is SQVTM, CDR2 ANQGSEA, per germline. J gave up 4 bases and V 7 bases, and 13 bases lay outside the gene matches. The CDR3 sequence is 15 residues long. CDR3 nucleotides: TGCAGCGGTACCACAGGGGGCGTGAGTAGCACTGAAGCTTTCTTT. It translates to CSGTTGGVSSTEAFF.

J is TRBJ1-1 and V is TRBV7-6; no reliable D call. The CDR3 covers 14 residues. V lost 3 bases, J lost 0 bases, and 8 bases lay in between. Germline V gives CDR1 SGHVS, CDR2 FNYEAQ. The CDR3 DNA follows: TGTGCCAGCAGCTTGGGTGGGGTGAACACTGAAGCTTTCTTT. As protein: CASSLGGVNTEAFF. The full variable domain, rest sourced from reference TRBV7-6 and TRBJ1-1, is GAGVSQSPRYKVTKRGQDVALRCDPISGHVSLYWYRQALGQGPEFLTYFNYEAQQDKSGLPNDRFSAERPEGSISTLTIQRTEQRDSAMYRCASSLGGVNTEAFFGQGTRLTVV.

V and J are TRBV7-2 and TRBJ1-1; the match to TRBD1 covers 12 bases. The CDR3 has 15 amino acids. Germline V gives CDR1 SGHTA, CDR2 FQGNSA. J gave up 5 bases and V 5 bases, and 6 bases lay outside the gene matches. CDR3 amino acids: CASSRDRGLGTEAFF. As DNA, the CDR3 is TGTGCCAGCAGCCGGGACAGGGGGCTAGGTACTGAAGCTTTCTTT.

In DNA, the CDR3 is TGCGCCAGCAGCAGGCCGGGACAGGCCTACGAGCAGTACTTC. Protein sequence: CASSRPGQAYEQYF. The J gene is TRBJ2-7, the V gene TRBV4-1; 8 bases are shared with TRBD1. The germline CDR1 and CDR2 sequences are MGHRA and YSYEKL. V shed 5 bases, J shed 2 bases, and the junction held 5 bases outside the gene matches. The CDR3 totals 14 residues.

The CDR3 sequence: CAISDPGLAGDLSRQYF. The DNA of the CDR3 is TGTGCCATCAGTGACCCAGGACTAGCGGGGGACTTATCCCGGCAGTACTTC. V and J are TRBV10-3 and TRBJ2-7; 13 nucleotides match TRBD2. CDR3 length: 17 residues. Germline V gene lookup returns CDR1 ENHRY and CDR2 SYGVKD. The V gene end was trimmed by 3 bases and the J gene end by 9 bases; junction bases not matched to a gene: 14.

This chain connects TRBV6-5 to TRBJ1-5; perhaps TRBD1 as D (6 bases). Germline-derived CDR1 and CDR2 are MNHEY and SVGAGI. Deletions cut 6 bases from V and 0 bases from J, with 12 bases between. This CDR3 region has 15 residues. The CDR3 spells CASSPGTLSNQPQHF. DNA for the CDR3: TGTGCCAGCAGCCCCGGGACACTTAGCAATCAGCCCCAGCATTTT.

This clone was found a few times. The chain recombines TRBV6-5 with TRBJ1-5; 9 nucleotides line up with TRBD1. The CDR3 runs to 14 residues. J was trimmed by 5 bases and V by 5 bases; bases with no gene match: 4. Germline-derived CDR1 and CDR2 are MNHEY and SVGAGI. CDR3 loop: CASSKQGAYQPQHF. CDR3 in DNA: TGTGCCAGCAGTAAACAGGGGGCTTATCAGCCCCAGCATTTT.

The gene calls are TRBV6-1 and TRBJ1-2; D is unresolved. The V gene lost 3 bases and the J gene lost 4 bases, with 3 bases spanning the gap. The CDR3 is made up of 11 amino acids. Germline V gene lookup returns CDR1 MNHNS and CDR2 SASEGT. The CDR3 DNA reads TGTGCCAGCAGTGATATCTATGGCTACACCTTC. Protein product: CASSDIYGYTF.

The chain combines TRBV19 with TRBJ2-5, with D possibly matching TRBD1 (5 bases). CDR3 length: 15 residues. Trimming pared 2 bases from V and 1 base from J, leaving 11 bases between. CDR1 and CDR2 from the germline V gene are LNHDA and SQIVND (reference sequence). CDR3 sequence (DNA): TGTGCCAGTAGTATATATGGCGACAGCCAAGAGACCCAGTACTTC. This translates into CASSIYGDSQETQYF.

This chain uses TRBV6-5 with TRBJ2-7; the D is unclear. The CDR3 extends over 14 amino acids. V lost 5 bases, J lost 3 bases, and 14 bases lay in between. CDR1 is MNHEY, CDR2 SVGAGI, per germline. Here the CDR3 DNA reads TGTGCCAGCAGTCTTTCTTCCGGCTACTACGAGCAGTACTTC. It codes for CASSLSSGYYEQYF.

The J gene is TRBJ1-5, the V gene TRBV6-5; D gene uncertain. Germline CDR1 and CDR2: MNHEY and SVGAGI. This CDR3 has 14 amino acids. The V and J ends lost 7 bases and 6 bases respectively, with 16 bases between them. This chain's CDR3 is CASMTQSGGQPQHF. DNA of the CDR3: TGTGCCAGCATGACGCAGTCGGGTGGTCAGCCCCAGCATTTT.

This clone was observed once. This chain joins TRBV27 and TRBJ2-1, with D possibly matching TRBD1 (6 bases). The CDR3 length is 15 residues. Germline lookup yields CDR1 MNHEY and CDR2 SMNVEV (reference sequence). Trimming removed 5 bases from V and 7 bases from J, with 18 bases in between. The CDR3 protein is CASSPDRHAKNEQFF. The DNA for the CDR3 is TGTGCCAGCAGTCCAGACAGGCACGCTAAGAATGAGCAGTTCTTC.

This clone came up a few times. The rearrangement joins TRBV13 to TRBJ2-3, with TRBD2 matching over 7 bases. Germline loops: CDR1 PRHDT, CDR2 FYEKMQ (reference sequence). The V segment lost 5 bases and the J segment 0 bases; nucleotides outside the gene matches: 5. CDR3 size: 15 residues. CDR3 loop: CASSPQGGSTDTQYF. The CDR3 DNA reads TGTGCCAGCAGCCCCCAGGGAGGGAGCACAGATACGCAGTATTTT.

The chain combines TRBV5-4 with TRBJ1-4; TRBD1 might be the D (5 bases). Germline CDR1 reads SGHNT; CDR2 reads YYREEE (reference sequence). Trimming took 3 bases from V and 4 from J, leaving 13 bases between them. The CDR3 sequence is 15 residues long. The CDR3 spells CASSSAGIDNEKLFF. The CDR3 bases are TGTGCCAGCAGCTCCGCAGGGATCGATAATGAAAAACTGTTTTTT.

V usage is TRBV15 and J usage is TRBJ2-7; no clear D gene. The CDR3 contains 14 residues. Per germline, CDR1 LNHNV and CDR2 YYDKDF (reference sequence). V was shortened by 7 bases and J by 3 bases, with 16 bases between the two germline ends. In DNA form, the CDR3 reads TGTGCCACCAAGCCGGAAGGGTCGCTCTACGAGCAGTACTTC. Its translation is CATKPEGSLYEQYF.

The chain employs TRBV29-1 and TRBJ1-2; 8 bases map to TRBD1. CDR3 length: 12 amino acids. Trimming at V came to 3 bases and at J to 7 bases, leaving 4 bases not matched to a gene. Germline assignment: CDR1 SQVTM and CDR2 ANQGSEA. This CDR3 is CSVEVRGLGYTF. As DNA, the CDR3 is TGCAGCGTTGAGGTCAGGGGGCTTGGCTACACCTTC.

The V and J genes are TRBV7-2 and TRBJ1-4, with 9 positions matching TRBD1. Losses at the gene ends were 5 bases for V and 7 bases for J; bases not matched to a gene: 5. Germline loops: CDR1 SGHTA, CDR2 FQGNSA. The CDR3 is 14 amino acids. CDR3 sequence reads: CASSPWDRVEKLFF. The CDR3, as DNA: TGTGCCAGCAGCCCGTGGGACAGGGTTGAAAAACTGTTTTTT.

The chain joins TRBV19 to TRBJ1-6; D gene unclear. This CDR3 contains 15 residues. The germline gives CDR1 LNHDA, CDR2 SQIVND (reference sequence). V lost 7 bases, J lost 7 bases, and 17 bases lay in between. The CDR3: CASKPGPSPNSPLHF. CDR3 sequence (DNA): TGTGCCAGTAAACCCGGACCTTCGCCGAATTCACCCCTCCACTTT. Supplemented by reference TRBV19 and TRBJ1-6, the full variable domain reads DGGITQSPKYLFRKEGQNVTLSCEQNLNHDAMYWYRQDPGQGLRLIYYSQIVNDFQKGDIAEGYSVSREKKESFPLTVTSAQKNPTAFYLCASKPGPSPNSPLHFGNGTRLTVT.

V is TRBV29-1 and J is TRBJ1-1; D unclear. V shed 6 bases and J shed 7 bases, with 15 bases lying between them. CDR3 size: 12 residues. The germline CDR1 and CDR2 sequences are SQVTM and ANQGSEA. For the CDR3, the DNA is TGCAGCGTCTCGTACGTGGCGAGTGAAGCTTTCTTT. Translation: CSVSYVASEAFF.